What follows are 28 T cell receptor beta chains derived from one specimen sequenced in a study of tumor-infiltrating lymphocytes in primary liver carcinoma. From approximately 550 ng of total RNA, TCR beta-specific cDNA was reverse-transcribed using a constant-region primer. The TCR beta library was amplified through three nested multiplex PCR rounds in a modified ARM-PCR procedure. Running around 9 cycles apiece, the first two PCR rounds relied on TRBV1-TRBV30 forward primers together with a C-beta reverse primer. TCRdb analysed the multiplex PCR reads with MiXCR anew, one entry per CDR3 protein. This table holds under 85,000 distinct CDR3 sequences, approximately 70% found once. Total RNA and DNA came together from roughly 20-30 mg of bulk tissue without cell sorting. The sequencing sample was made of liver tumor tissue from sampling region 1. Subset given: tumor region T1, superior pole. These receptors were collected from a man aged 35 to 55 with primary liver carcinoma and hepatitis B virus infection.

On this clonotype itself: The conserved phenylalanine or tryptophan normally closing the CDR3 is absent here, so this likely arose from a read error. The V gene is TRBV11-2, the J gene TRBJ2-2; 9 nucleotides agree with TRBD2. V lost 5 bases and J lost 6; bases outside the gene matches: 13. CDR1 is SGHAT, CDR2 FQNNGV, per germline. This CDR3 is 17 amino acids long. The CDR3 region has the DNA TGTGCCAGCAGCGCGGGACTAGCAGTCTCCCTGGCCGGGGAGCTGTTTTAT. Amino acid sequence: CASSAGLAVSLAGELFY.

With regard to this clonotype: Compared with germline, one end of the junction differs, possibly owing to a read error. The chain combines TRBV6-1 with TRBJ2-2, with TRBD1 as a possible D gene (7 bases). The CDR3 is 15 amino acids. The germline CDR1 and CDR2 sequences are MNHNS and SASEGT. CDR3 region: CGSRGDRLNTVELFF. The CDR3 DNA reads TGTGGCAGCAGGGGGGACAGATTGAACACCGTGGAGCTGTTTTTT.

Turning to this clonotype: Being one base from a much bigger clone, this may be a read error. The chain is built from TRBV10-3 and TRBJ2-7, with a tentative D call TRBD2 (5 bases). V was trimmed by 10 bases and J by 5 bases, leaving 15 bases between them. Germline V lookup: CDR1 ENHRY, CDR2 SYGVKD. There are 12 residues in the CDR3. CDR3 sequence reads: CATTWESHEQYF. The CDR3 DNA reads as TGTGCCACAACTTGGGAGTCCCACGAGCAGTACTTC.

This clonotype was counted a few times. The missing conserved phenylalanine or tryptophan at the end of this CDR3 makes a read error likely. This chain joins TRBV29-1 and TRBJ2-3, with TRBD1 matching 8 bases. This CDR3 comprises 16 residues. The V and J ends lost 3 bases and 3 bases, in that order; junction bases with no gene match: 11. Germline V gene data show CDR1 as SQVTM and CDR2 as ANQGSEA. The CDR3 loop reads CSVESPGQGITDTQYL. The DNA for the CDR3 is TGCAGCGTTGAGTCTCCAGGACAGGGTATAACAGATACGCAGTATCTT.

About this clonotype: The junction and the germline gene differ at one end; a read error may be behind it. This sequence joins TRBV20-1 and TRBJ2-1; a weak D match, TRBD2 (6 bases). CDR3 length equals 14 residues. Germline CDR1 reads DFQATT; CDR2 reads SNEGSKA (reference sequence). This chain's CDR3 is CSDRRENAYNEQFF. CDR3 DNA sequence: TGCAGTGATAGACGGGAGAACGCCTACAATGAGCAGTTCTTC.

This clonotype was counted a single time. One end of the junction is discordant with germline, which a read error may explain. This sequence joins TRBV4-1 and TRBJ1-2, with TRBD1 as a possible D gene (6 bases). Per the germline V gene, CDR1 is MGHRA and CDR2 is YSYEKL. CDR3 length: 17 amino acids. The CDR3 is CASSQSPTPEGGYGYTF. CDR3 nucleotide sequence: TGCGCCAGTAGCCAATCCCCGACACCGGAGGGGGGCTATGGCTACACCTTC.

Notes on this clonotype: Compared with germline, one end of the junction differs, possibly owing to a read error. V and J are TRBV7-8 and TRBJ2-1, with 10 bases that match TRBD2. Germline V gene data show CDR1 as SGHVS and CDR2 as FQNEAQ. This CDR3 has 15 residues. In nucleotides, the CDR3 is TGTGTCAGCAGCTTAGCGCTAGCGGGAGTACATGAGCAGTCCTTC. Residues: CVSSLALAGVHEQSF. The complete variable domain, with remaining parts taken from reference TRBV7-8 and TRBJ2-1, reads GAGVSQSPRYKVAKRGQDVALRCDPISGHVSLFWYQQALGQGPEFLTYFQNEAQLDKSGLPSDRFFAERPEGSVSTLKIQRTQQEDSAVYLCVSSLALAGVHEQSFGPGTRLTVL.

On this clonotype: Compared with germline, one end of the junction differs, possibly owing to a read error. The chain joins TRBV5-1 to TRBJ1-4; the match to TRBD1 covers 9 bases. CDR3 length: 14 amino acids. Germline lookup yields CDR1 SGHRS and CDR2 YFSETQ. CDR3 DNA sequence: TGCGCCACCAGCAGACAGGGGGGGCGGGAAAAACTGTTTTTT. Translated, it gives CATSRQGGREKLFF.

A note on this clonotype: A much larger clone lies a single base off, so this may be a read error. The chain carries TRBV6-9 and TRBJ1-4; D not certain. Trimming pared 4 bases from V and 2 bases from J, leaving 17 bases between. CDR1 and CDR2 from the germline V gene are MNHGY and SVAAGI. This CDR3 spans 17 amino acids. Here the CDR3 reads CASSSAGSRPTNEKLFF. CDR3 sequence (DNA): TGTGCCAGCAGTTCGGCAGGATCTCGTCCCACTAATGAAAAACTGTTTTTT.

The rearrangement joins TRBV6-2 or TRBV6-3 to TRBJ1-4; D perhaps matches TRBD1 (6 bases). CDR1 is MNHEY, CDR2 SVGEGT, per germline. There are 15 residues in the CDR3. Trimming cost V 6 bases and J 7 bases, with 18 bases left between them. As DNA, the CDR3 is TGTGCCAGCAGCTTCGGCACCAGGGGATTTGAAAAACTGTTTTTT. Protein: CASSFGTRGFEKLFF.

CDR3 sequence: CSVSVAGGTRDTQYF. Written as DNA, the CDR3 is TGCAGCGTCAGTGTAGCGGGAGGGACGAGAGATACGCAGTATTTT. The V and J genes are TRBV29-1 and TRBJ2-3, with 11 bases fitting TRBD2. With V trimmed by 6 bases and J by 5 bases, 10 bases remained unmatched. The CDR3 loop spans 15 amino acids. Germline assignment: CDR1 SQVTM and CDR2 ANQGSEA.

The gene calls are TRBV6-1 and TRBJ1-1, with a possible D match to TRBD1 (5 bases). The V end lost 0 bases, the J end lost 11 bases, and 16 bases lay between the germline ends. The CDR3 length is 14 residues. Per germline, CDR1 MNHNS and CDR2 SASEGT. CDR3 coding DNA: TGTGCCAGCAGTGAAGCATGGACACGAGGTCAGGCTTTCTTT. Its translation is CASSEAWTRGQAFF.

As for this clonotype: The CDR3 carries no conserved terminal phenylalanine or tryptophan, so it likely arises from a read error. The chain joins TRBV12-3 or TRBV12-4 to TRBJ1-5, with no clear D. The CDR3 has 13 amino acids. Deletions cut 5 bases from V and 1 base from J, with 6 bases between. CDR3 in amino acids: CASSADSNQPQHS. CDR3 coding DNA: TGTGCCAGCAGTGCGGACAGCAATCAGCCCCAGCATTCT.

Only a few counts were recorded for this clonotype. The chain couples TRBV29-1 to TRBJ2-5, with 10 bases identical to TRBD1. Germline values: CDR1 SQVTM, CDR2 ANQGSEA. Unmatched junction bases numbered 9, after V lost 6 bases and J lost 5 bases. The CDR3 sequence is 14 residues long. The CDR3 region has the DNA TGCAGCGTAAATGGGACAGGGGCCCAGGAGACCCAGTACTTC. Amino acid sequence: CSVNGTGAQETQYF.

This clonotype was recorded at least ten times. V and J are TRBV5-6 and TRBJ2-1; 13 positions agree with TRBD2. CDR1 and CDR2 (germline): SGHDT, YYEEEE. V was pared by 4 bases and J by 3 bases, with 1 base of the junction left unmatched. The CDR3 spans 15 residues. CDR3 nucleotides: TGTGCCAGCAGCACTAGCGGGAGGGACTACAATGAGCAGTTCTTC. It yields the protein CASSTSGRDYNEQFF.

This clonotype was observed a handful of times. This clone may be a read error of a much larger clone one base away. CDR3 coding DNA: TGTGCCAGCAGGGAGACAGGTACTAACACTGGAGCTTTCTTT. Translating gives CASRETGTNTGAFF. The chain is built from TRBV28 and TRBJ1-1, with D perhaps TRBD1 (6 bases). Germline V lookup: CDR1 MDHEN, CDR2 SYDVKM. This CDR3 region has 14 residues.

As concerns this clonotype: A much larger clonotype is one base distant, so this may be a read error. J is TRBJ1-1 and V is TRBV7-3, with TRBD1 as a possible D gene (5 bases). The CDR3 covers 13 residues. Germline V gives CDR1 SGHTA, CDR2 FQGTGA. The CDR3 region is CAGRLTVNTEAFF. CDR3 bases: TGTGCCGGCAGATTGACAGTGAACACTGAAGCTTTCTTT.

As regards this clonotype: At one boundary the junction diverges from the germline segment, which might be a read error. The V and J genes are TRBV12-3 or TRBV12-4 and TRBJ2-7; a possible D gene is TRBD2 (5 bases). The CDR3 spans 13 residues. CDR3 coding DNA: TGTGCTAGCATCCGACGGGAATACTACGAGCAATACTTC. Its protein is CASIRREYYEQYF.

The chain links TRBV29-1 to TRBJ1-1, with TRBD1 matching over 7 bases. The CDR3 has 14 residues. The junction had 16 bases not matched to a gene; V was cut back by 5 bases and J by 10 bases. Germline values: CDR1 SQVTM, CDR2 ANQGSEA. The CDR3 protein is CSVPSPGTEGTAFF. DNA for the CDR3: TGCAGCGTTCCGAGTCCCGGGACAGAGGGCACAGCTTTCTTT.

In regard to this clonotype: One end of the junction fails to match germline, which may point to a read error. The rearrangement links TRBV6-6 to TRBJ1-6, with TRBD1 matching over 9 bases. In germline, CDR1 is MNHNY, CDR2 SVGAGI (reference sequence). This CDR3 region has 14 residues. The CDR3 sequence: CASRVGQGISHLHF. The CDR3 bases are TGTGCTAGCAGGGTGGGACAGGGAATTTCACACCTCCACTTT.

A word on this clonotype: Just one base apart from a much larger clone, this may be a read error. This chain links TRBV6-5 with TRBJ1-5; 9 nucleotides align to TRBD1. The CDR3 totals 16 residues. CDR1 and CDR2 (germline): MNHEY, SVGAGI. V trimming: 9 bases; J trimming: 1 base; junction bases outside the gene matches: 10. The DNA for the CDR3 is TGTGCCAGGAGTGACAGGGGGGAGTTAAGCAATCAGCCCCAGCATTTT. Amino acid sequence: CARSDRGELSNQPQHF.

Ten or more counts support this clonotype. The CDR3 bases are TGTGCCATCAGGGCGGATGACACCGGGGAGCTGTTTTTT. This encodes CAIRADDTGELFF. J is TRBJ2-2 and V is TRBV10-3; D is unresolved. V lost 6 bases and J lost 3, with 8 bases in between. CDR1 and CDR2 (germline): ENHRY, SYGVKD. There are 13 residues in the CDR3.

This clonotype was found once. A read error is likely, as this CDR3 ends without the conserved phenylalanine or tryptophan. This chain links TRBV6-5 with TRBJ1-2; 7 nucleotides agree with TRBD1. Germline CDR1 and CDR2: MNHEY and SVGAGI. Trimming at V came to 6 bases and at J to 6 bases, leaving 10 bases not matched to a gene. This CDR3 has 14 amino acids. CDR3 protein: CASSLSDRDNGYTL. Written as DNA, the CDR3 is TGTGCCAGCAGCCTCAGCGACAGGGACAATGGCTACACCTTA.

To note about this clonotype: One junction end disagrees with the germline gene, perhaps due to a read error. The chain employs TRBV11-1 and TRBJ2-5; D not certain. The CDR3 has 15 amino acids. Germline V lookup: CDR1 SGHAT, CDR2 FQDESV (reference sequence). The CDR3 nucleotides read TGTACCAGCAGCTTAGAGGCGAGACCCCAAGAAACCCAGTACTTC. Protein sequence: CTSSLEARPQETQYF.

Remarks on this clonotype: Since no conserved phenylalanine or tryptophan closes the CDR3, a read error is the likely cause. This chain joins TRBV6-6 and TRBJ2-7; tentative D call: TRBD2 (6 bases). CDR3 length equals 16 residues. Looked up from germline, CDR1 is MNHNY and CDR2 is SVGAGI (reference sequence). Trimming removed 4 bases at V and 4 bases at J, with 20 bases between. The CDR3 is CASSSRTDGSSYEQYI. The CDR3 nucleotides read TGTGCCAGCAGTTCCCGCACGGACGGGAGCTCATACGAGCAGTACATC.

This chain uses TRBV6-1 with TRBJ1-2; 7 nucleotides agree with TRBD1. Germline assignment: CDR1 MNHNS and CDR2 SASEGT. The CDR3 length is 15 residues. This CDR3 is CASSMAGGIEYGYTF. The CDR3 DNA is TGTGCAAGTAGCATGGCAGGGGGTATTGAGTATGGCTACACCTTC.

Concerning this clonotype itself: The germline gene is not matched at one end of the junction; a read error may be the cause. The rearrangement joins TRBV6-6 to TRBJ2-1; D might be TRBD1 (6 bases). CDR3 size: 16 residues. Germline loops: CDR1 MNHNY, CDR2 SVGAGI (reference sequence). CDR3 nucleotide sequence: TGTGCCAGCAGTTCCCGCGCTAGTTTGAGGGACAACGAGCAGTTATTC. Protein sequence: CASSSRASLRDNEQLF.

This chain uses TRBV4-1 with TRBJ2-2, with D uncertain. The CDR3 covers 14 residues. Germline V lookup: CDR1 MGHRA, CDR2 YSYEKL. V was trimmed by 0 bases and J by 6 bases, leaving 8 bases between them. In nucleotides, the CDR3 is TGCGCCAGCAGCCAAGAAAGTGTGGCCGGGGAGCTGTTTTTT. The encoded protein is CASSQESVAGELFF.